This TCR beta chain was profiled in a study of beta chain features in type 1 diabetes. This clone was picked up a small number of times. As every portion of the isolated RNA was reverse transcribed, the sequencing read expressed TCRB transcripts. Measured with immunoSEQ multiplex PCR; TCRdb has only the in-frame clones, and not every one. The repertoire holds under 500,000 clones, with approximately 31% as singletons. This TCR was recovered from a man younger than 30 in good health. The sequenced sample was naive CD4+ T cells from blood.

Here the CDR3 reads CASSVGPDPTGELFF. The CDR3 DNA is TGTGCCAGCAGCGTGGGCCCAGATCCCACCGGGGAGCTGTTTTTT. V usage is TRBV9 and J usage is TRBJ2-2; D gene uncertain. CDR1 is SGDLS and CDR2 is YYNGEE in the germline V gene. The length of the CDR3 is 15 residues. The V gene lost 2 bases and the J gene lost 4 bases, with 12 bases spanning the gap. Full variable domain (rest looked up from reference TRBV9 and TRBJ2-2): DSGVTQTPKHLITATGQRVTLRCSPRSGDLSVYWYQQSLDQGLQFLIQYYNGEERAKGNILERFSAQQFPDLHSELNLSSLELGDSALYFCASSVGPDPTGELFFGEGSRLTVL.